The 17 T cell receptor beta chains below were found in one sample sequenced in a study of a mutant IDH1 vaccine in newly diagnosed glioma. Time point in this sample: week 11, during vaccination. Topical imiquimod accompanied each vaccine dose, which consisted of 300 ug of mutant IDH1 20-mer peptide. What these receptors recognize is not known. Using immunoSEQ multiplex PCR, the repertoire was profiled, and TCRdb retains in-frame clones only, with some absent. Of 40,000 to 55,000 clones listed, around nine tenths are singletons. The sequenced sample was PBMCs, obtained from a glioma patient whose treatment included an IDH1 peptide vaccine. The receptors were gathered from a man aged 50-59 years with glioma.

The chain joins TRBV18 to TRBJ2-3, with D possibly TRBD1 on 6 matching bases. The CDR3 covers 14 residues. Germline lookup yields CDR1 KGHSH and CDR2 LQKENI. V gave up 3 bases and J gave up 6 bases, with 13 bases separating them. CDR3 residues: CASSPLTGEDTQYF. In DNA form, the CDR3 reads TGTGCCAGCTCACCTTTGACAGGCGAGGATACGCAGTATTTT.

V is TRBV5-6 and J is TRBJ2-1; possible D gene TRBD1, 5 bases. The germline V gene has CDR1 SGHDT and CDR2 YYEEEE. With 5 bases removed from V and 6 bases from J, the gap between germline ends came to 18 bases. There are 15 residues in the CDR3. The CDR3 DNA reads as TGTGCCAGCAGTCCGAAATTTCAGGGTGGCAATGAGCAGTTCTTC. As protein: CASSPKFQGGNEQFF.

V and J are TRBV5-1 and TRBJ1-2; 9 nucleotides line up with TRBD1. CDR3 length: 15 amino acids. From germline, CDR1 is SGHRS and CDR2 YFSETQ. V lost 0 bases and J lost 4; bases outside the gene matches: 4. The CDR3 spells CASSLEGQGSYGYTF. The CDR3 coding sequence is TGCGCCAGCAGCTTGGAAGGACAGGGGAGCTATGGCTACACCTTC.

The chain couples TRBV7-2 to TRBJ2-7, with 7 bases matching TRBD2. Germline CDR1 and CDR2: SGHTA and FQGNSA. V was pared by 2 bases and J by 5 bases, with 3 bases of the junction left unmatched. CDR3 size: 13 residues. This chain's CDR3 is CASSLSTSHEQYF. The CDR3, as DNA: TGTGCCAGCAGCTTATCGACTAGCCACGAGCAGTACTTC.

In DNA, the CDR3 is TGTGCCAGCAGTGAATCGTGGGACACCGGGGAGCTGTTTTTT. Translated: CASSESWDTGELFF. J is TRBJ2-2 and V is TRBV6-1, with D unresolved. V gave up 2 bases and J gave up 3 bases, with 7 bases separating them. The CDR3 consists of 14 residues. The germline V gene encodes CDR1 MNHNS and CDR2 SASEGT.

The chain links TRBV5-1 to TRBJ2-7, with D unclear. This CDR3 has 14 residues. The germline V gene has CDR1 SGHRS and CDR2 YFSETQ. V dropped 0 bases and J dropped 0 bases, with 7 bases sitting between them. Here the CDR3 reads CASSLVTGSYEQYF. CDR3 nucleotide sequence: TGCGCCAGCAGCTTGGTCACGGGCTCCTACGAGCAGTACTTC.

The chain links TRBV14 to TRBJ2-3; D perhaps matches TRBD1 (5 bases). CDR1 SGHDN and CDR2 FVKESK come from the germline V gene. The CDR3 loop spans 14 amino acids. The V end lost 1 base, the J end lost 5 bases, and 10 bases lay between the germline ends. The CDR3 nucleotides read TGTGCCAGCAGCCAAGCAGGGTGGAAAGATACGCAGTATTTT. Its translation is CASSQAGWKDTQYF.

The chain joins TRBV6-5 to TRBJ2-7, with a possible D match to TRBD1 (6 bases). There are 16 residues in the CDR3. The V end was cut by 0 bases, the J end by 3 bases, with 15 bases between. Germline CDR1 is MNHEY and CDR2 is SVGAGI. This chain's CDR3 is CASSYSSLTGNYEQYF. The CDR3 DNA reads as TGTGCCAGCAGTTACTCGAGTCTGACAGGAAACTACGAGCAGTACTTC.

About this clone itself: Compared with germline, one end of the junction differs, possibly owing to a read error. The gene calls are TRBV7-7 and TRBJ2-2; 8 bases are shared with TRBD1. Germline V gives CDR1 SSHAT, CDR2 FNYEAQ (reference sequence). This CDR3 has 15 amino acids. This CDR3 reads CASSRQGAQVGELFF. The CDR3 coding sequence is TGTGCTAGCAGTCGGCAGGGGGCGCAGGTCGGGGAGCTGTTTTTT.

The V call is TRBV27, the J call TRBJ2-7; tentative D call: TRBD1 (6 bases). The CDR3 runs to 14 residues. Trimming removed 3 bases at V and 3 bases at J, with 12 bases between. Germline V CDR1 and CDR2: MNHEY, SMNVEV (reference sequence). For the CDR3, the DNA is TGTGCCAGCAGTTTTGAGAGAGGGGGCTACGAGCAGTACTTC. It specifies CASSFERGGYEQYF.

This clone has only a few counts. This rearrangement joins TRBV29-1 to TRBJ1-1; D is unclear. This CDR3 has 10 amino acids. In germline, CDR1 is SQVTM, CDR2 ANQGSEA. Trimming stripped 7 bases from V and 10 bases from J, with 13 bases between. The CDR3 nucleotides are TGCAGCGCGGCAGAAATGGTAGCTTTCTTT. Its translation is CSAAEMVAFF.

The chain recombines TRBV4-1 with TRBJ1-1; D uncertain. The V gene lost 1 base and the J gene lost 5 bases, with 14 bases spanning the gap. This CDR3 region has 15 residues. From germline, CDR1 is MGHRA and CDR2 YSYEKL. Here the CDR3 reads CASSQVSTFGTEAFF. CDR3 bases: TGCGCCAGCAGCCAAGTATCCACATTTGGGACTGAAGCTTTCTTT.

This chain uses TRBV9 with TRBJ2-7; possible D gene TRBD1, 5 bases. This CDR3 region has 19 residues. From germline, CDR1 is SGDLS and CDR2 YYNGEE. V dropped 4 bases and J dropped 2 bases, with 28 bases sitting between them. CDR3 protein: CASSLGAKEANMSPYEQYF. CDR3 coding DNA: TGTGCCAGCAGCTTAGGGGCTAAAGAGGCCAACATGTCCCCCTACGAGCAGTACTTC.

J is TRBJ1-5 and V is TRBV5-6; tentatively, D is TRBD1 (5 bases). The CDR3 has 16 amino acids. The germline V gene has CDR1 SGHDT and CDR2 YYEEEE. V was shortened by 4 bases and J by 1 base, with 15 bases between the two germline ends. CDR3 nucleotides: TGTGCCAGCAGCCTCGGGGGGGGAAAGAGCAATCAGCCCCAGCATTTT. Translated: CASSLGGGKSNQPQHF.

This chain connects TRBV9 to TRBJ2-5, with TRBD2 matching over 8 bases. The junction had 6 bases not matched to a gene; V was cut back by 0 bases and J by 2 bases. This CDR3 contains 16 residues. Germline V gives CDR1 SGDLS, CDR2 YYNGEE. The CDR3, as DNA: TGTGCCAGCAGCGTAGCTACGTCTAGCGGGCAAGAGACCCAGTACTTC. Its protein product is CASSVATSSGQETQYF.

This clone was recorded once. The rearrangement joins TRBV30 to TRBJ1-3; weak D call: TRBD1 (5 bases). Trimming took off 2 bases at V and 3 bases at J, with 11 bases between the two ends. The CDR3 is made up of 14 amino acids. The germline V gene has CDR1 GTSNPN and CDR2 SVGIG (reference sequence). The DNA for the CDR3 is TGTGCCTGGAGTACACTCGACAGTGGAAACACCATATATTTT. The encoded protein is CAWSTLDSGNTIYF.

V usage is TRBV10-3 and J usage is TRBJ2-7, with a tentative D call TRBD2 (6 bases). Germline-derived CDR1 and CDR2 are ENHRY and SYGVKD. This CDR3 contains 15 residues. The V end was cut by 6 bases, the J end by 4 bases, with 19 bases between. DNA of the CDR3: TGTGCCATCAGCCAACCCCGGGACTTCTTTTACGAGCAGTACTTC. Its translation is CAISQPRDFFYEQYF.